This T cell receptor beta chain was profiled in a study of blood T cell repertoires in COVID-19 (TCRdb year 2020). Background on the whole study: Collaborator samples came from the United States, Italy and Spain and covered acute and convalescent phases of COVID-19. The prospective study material was composed of cDNA or gDNA derived from T cells, B-cell-depleted T cells, or PBMCs. Deeply sampled blood TCRbeta repertoires from subjects exposed to, actively infected with, or recovered from COVID-19 were included in the dataset. A freely available public database, intended as a resource for researchers studying the immune response to SARS-CoV-2, is where the repertoires were released. The samples were drawn from two sources: the first 160 participants of the ongoing ImmuneRACE study, and 950 to 1,500 subjects contributed by 6 global collaborators. Sample metadata almost always included a de-identified subject ID, COVID-19 status, age in years and sex. HLA class I and class II types, where available, came from metadata supplied by the sample provider rather than from assay-based typing. General findings and caveats noted by the study authors: Clinical and demographic metadata were provided uncurated, with the amount varying by source and participant.

The CDR3 covers 16 residues, taking in both the cysteine and the phenylalanine. The read is trimmed to its CDR3 DNA, 48 bases read in frame from base 1. The germline V gene supplies CDR1 SGHDN and CDR2 FVKESK. V is pruned by 3 bases and J by 6 bases, leaving 12 bases of the junction without a gene match. TCRbeta CDR3 regions were amplified from genomic DNA by means of the immunoSEQ Assay, a bias-controlled multiplex PCR. The published analysis was carried out like this. Nucleated cell counts per sample were estimated from amplification of reference gene primers within the assay. To quantify the absolute abundance of each unique TCRbeta CDR3 rearrangement, sequence reads were collapsed and filtered. For each sample, productive Simpson clonality was calculated as the square root of Simpson's diversity index across productive rearrangements. The source is immuneACCESS, and TCRdb retained only in-frame sequences with V and J called. Part of the clones is not carried over; for the studies checked, unresolved V genes explain less than half of this, and the remainder is unexplained. V, J and clone size are those of that table, while D and trimming were read from the DNA. This sample holds around 260,000 clones; more than 80% were observed only once. 1.1% of the sample is in the top ten clones.

Participants in the prospective study were enrolled through a virtual design, were aged roughly 18 to 100 years, and lived in approximately 24 United States geographic areas. In the prospective study, cohorts were assigned on the basis of participant-reported clinical history obtained from a screening survey and a study questionnaire. For ImmuneRACE Cohort 3, a participant was defined as recovered based on two consecutive negative NP/OP PCR tests, clearance by a healthcare professional, or resolution of symptoms. Each participant in the prospective study had whole blood, serum and a nasopharyngeal or oropharyngeal swab collected by mobile phlebotomists. Over an approximately 2-month period, participants in the prospective study had the option of providing additional blood draws and questionnaires. Before DNA extraction, prospective study blood samples were shipped either frozen or at room temperature.

As for this clone: Its antigen remains undetermined. No base quality values were provided; no much bigger clone lies one nucleotide off.

This TCR derives from a woman in her 30s who had recovered from COVID-19. Here the chain combines TRBV14 and TRBJ2-7, and TRBD1 aligns with 9 junction nucleotides. The sequenced material came from PBMCs or T cells enriched from blood (not recorded which). DNA sequence: TGTGCCAGCAGCCATAATATGGGACAGGGATTCGTCGAGCAGTACTTC. It translates as CASSHNMGQGFVEQYF.